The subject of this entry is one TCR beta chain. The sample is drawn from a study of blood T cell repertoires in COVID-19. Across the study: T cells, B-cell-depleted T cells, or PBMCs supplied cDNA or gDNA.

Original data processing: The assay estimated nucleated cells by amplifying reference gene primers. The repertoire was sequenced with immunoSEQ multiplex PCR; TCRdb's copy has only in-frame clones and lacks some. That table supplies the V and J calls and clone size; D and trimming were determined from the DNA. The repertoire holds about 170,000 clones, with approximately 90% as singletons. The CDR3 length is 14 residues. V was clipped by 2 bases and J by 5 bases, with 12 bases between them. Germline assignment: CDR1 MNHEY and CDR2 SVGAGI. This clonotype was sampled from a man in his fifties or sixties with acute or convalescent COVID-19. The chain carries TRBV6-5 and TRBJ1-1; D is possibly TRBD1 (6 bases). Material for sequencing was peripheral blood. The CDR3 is CASSYNAGTTEAFF. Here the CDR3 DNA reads TGTGCCAGCAGTTACAACGCAGGGACAACTGAAGCTTTCTTT.